What follows are 6 T cell receptor beta chains derived from one specimen sequenced in a study of blood T cell repertoires in COVID-19. Repertoires were generated with immunoSEQ multiplex PCR, while TCRdb's copy carries only in-frame clones and drops some. The sample has around 270,000 clones, around 84% seen once; the top ten hold approximately 1.4%. Sample: peripheral blood. Every receptor here comes from a woman in her thirties or forties who had recovered from COVID-19.

V and J are TRBV5-1 and TRBJ2-7; no reliable D call. The CDR3 spans 13 residues. Germline assignment: CDR1 SGHRS and CDR2 YFSETQ. Trimming took 5 bases from V and 3 from J, leaving 12 bases between them. The DNA of the CDR3 is TGCGCCAGCAGGCCTGCTCACAACTACGAGCAGTACTTC. It encodes CASRPAHNYEQYF.

The J gene is TRBJ1-2, the V gene TRBV30; the match to TRBD1 covers 12 bases. Looked up from germline, CDR1 is GTSNPN and CDR2 is SVGIG (reference sequence). There are 15 residues in the CDR3. The junction had 7 bases not matched to a gene; V was cut back by 1 base and J by 7 bases. CDR3 sequence: CAWSAGTGGEGGYTF. The CDR3 DNA follows: TGTGCCTGGAGTGCTGGGACAGGGGGCGAGGGTGGCTACACCTTC.

This chain connects TRBV7-9 to TRBJ2-1; 7 bases align to TRBD2. The V segment lost 3 bases and the J segment 1 base; nucleotides outside the gene matches: 3. Germline V gives CDR1 SEHNR, CDR2 FQNEAQ (reference sequence). The CDR3 length is 15 residues. The CDR3 spells CASSLTSHSYNEQFF. CDR3 nucleotide sequence: TGTGCCAGCAGCTTGACTAGCCATTCCTACAATGAGCAGTTCTTC.

Comments on this clone: One end of the junction does not line up with germline, which may come from a read error. This chain connects TRBV3-1 (or the pseudogene TRBV3-2) to TRBJ2-7; D possibly corresponds to TRBD2 (5 bases). This CDR3 spans 15 amino acids. Germline assignment: CDR1 LGHDT and CDR2 YNNKEL (reference sequence). The CDR3 here is CASSQASPGSYEQYF. The CDR3 nucleotides are TGTGCCAGCAGTCAAGCCAGCCCGGGGTCCTACGAGCAGTACTTC.

The V call is TRBV6-5, the J call TRBJ1-2; 7 bases are shared with TRBD1. The CDR3 is 14 amino acids. The junction had 11 bases not matched to a gene; V was cut back by 5 bases and J by 8 bases. Germline CDR1 and CDR2: MNHEY and SVGAGI. The CDR3, as DNA: TGTGCCAGCAGTCCACCTGGACAGGCGGGAGGCTACACCTTC. The encoded protein is CASSPPGQAGGYTF.

V and J are TRBV5-1 and TRBJ1-5; maybe TRBD1 (5 bases). This CDR3 has 14 residues. V lost 1 base, J lost 7 bases, and 12 bases lay in between. Germline loops: CDR1 SGHRS, CDR2 YFSETQ. CDR3 nucleotides: TGCGCCAGCAGCTTGACCTGGGGGGACCAGCCCCAGCATTTT. Protein: CASSLTWGDQPQHF.